This T cell receptor (beta chain) was captured by sequencing in a study of blood T cell repertoires in COVID-19. Across the whole study: The analysed material was cDNA or gDNA that came from T cells, B-cell-depleted T cells, or PBMCs.

As originally analysed: Reference gene primer amplification in the assay estimated nucleated cell counts. Produced via immunoSEQ multiplex PCR; TCRdb's table is partial and in-frame only. For V, J and clone size, that table is used; D and trimming come from the DNA. The sample contains roughly 180,000 clones, 70% to 90% of which appear only once. The CDR3 totals 14 residues. This chain uses TRBV21-1 with TRBJ2-3; the DNA was not used to check the table's D call, TRBD1. TRBV21-1 is a documented pseudogene. The sample comprised peripheral blood. The receptor's source is a man aged 70 or older with active or convalescent COVID-19. The DNA of the CDR3 is TGTGCCATCTCAGGGGGCCAAGGGACAGATACGCAGTATTTT. It is translated as CAISGGQGTDTQYF.